The 26 T cell receptor beta chains below were found in one sample sequenced in a study of T cell responses to AZD1222 COVID-19 vaccine. Method: immunoSEQ multiplex PCR; TCRdb's copy keeps in-frame clones and lacks some. The sample yields 100,000 to 130,000 clones, about 85% seen once. Sequenced material: peripheral blood, taken 28 days after the second AZD1222 dose. These receptors were taken from an adult who received the AZD1222 COVID-19 vaccine.

CDR3 sequence: CASSSIGLVNTEAFF. The CDR3 DNA sequence: TGTGCCAGCAGCTCGATAGGACTGGTGAACACTGAAGCTTTCTTT. This sequence joins TRBV7-9 and TRBJ1-1; D is unclear. The germline gives CDR1 SEHNR, CDR2 FQNEAQ (reference sequence). Trimming pared 4 bases from V and 0 bases from J, leaving 12 bases between. This CDR3 contains 15 residues.

The J gene is TRBJ1-2, the V gene TRBV28; 7 bases match TRBD1. There are 14 residues in the CDR3. The V and J ends lost 7 bases and 5 bases, in that order; junction bases with no gene match: 10. Looked up from germline, CDR1 is MDHEN and CDR2 is SYDVKM. The CDR3 protein is CASKGGQTTYGYTF. The CDR3 DNA sequence: TGTGCCAGCAAAGGGGGACAGACAACGTATGGCTACACCTTC.

The chain combines TRBV28 with TRBJ1-5; TRBD1 matches 7 bases. J gave up 3 bases and V 5 bases, and 7 bases lay outside the gene matches. The CDR3 length is 15 residues. Germline CDR1 and CDR2: MDHEN and SYDVKM. The CDR3 spells CASSVETGDNQPQHF. CDR3 in DNA: TGTGCCAGCAGTGTCGAAACAGGGGACAATCAGCCCCAGCATTTT.

The chain has TRBV10-3 and TRBJ2-7; D remains unclear. The CDR3 runs 11 residues. Germline CDR1 is ENHRY and CDR2 is SYGVKD. V gave up 11 bases and J gave up 3 bases, with 11 bases separating them. CDR3 loop: CAAGQDYEQYF. DNA of the CDR3: TGTGCCGCAGGCCAGGACTACGAGCAGTACTTC.

The chain links TRBV2 to TRBJ1-1, with 11 bases fitting TRBD1. This CDR3 is built from 18 residues. CDR1 and CDR2 from the germline V gene are SNHLY and FYNNEI. With V trimmed by 6 bases and J by 4 bases, 16 bases remained unmatched. DNA of the CDR3: TGTGCCAGCAGCGTCCCCGCGGCGGGGGGGACAGGGGGCACTGAAGCTTTCTTT. It is translated as CASSVPAAGGTGGTEAFF.

The chain uses TRBV13 and TRBJ1-2; D uncertain. From germline, CDR1 is PRHDT and CDR2 FYEKMQ (reference sequence). The length of the CDR3 is 14 residues. V lost 5 bases to trimming and J lost 8 bases, with 18 bases between them. CDR3 DNA sequence: TGTGCCAGCAGCGCGAGCCGACCCCTACTCGGCTACACCTTC. Translation gives CASSASRPLLGYTF.

Comment on this clone: Other DNA sequences in the sample encode the same CDR3. This chain joins TRBV6-2 or TRBV6-3 and TRBJ1-5, with D possibly matching TRBD1 (5 bases). Deletions cut 0 bases from V and 0 bases from J, with 6 bases between. The CDR3 loop spans 15 amino acids. Germline assignment: CDR1 MNHEY and CDR2 SVGEGT. The chain's CDR3 is CASSYSRGSNQPQHF. The CDR3, as DNA: TGTGCCAGCAGTTACTCGAGGGGTAGCAATCAGCCCCAGCATTTT.

The J gene is TRBJ1-4, the V gene TRBV9; D is unresolved. Germline CDR1 and CDR2: SGDLS and YYNGEE. Trimming cost V 2 bases and J 0 bases, with 11 bases left between them. The CDR3 totals 16 residues. CDR3 coding DNA: TGTGCCAGCAGCGTGGGAGGGCCGGCAACTAATGAAAAACTGTTTTTT. It encodes CASSVGGPATNEKLFF.

The rearrangement joins TRBV4-1 to TRBJ1-1, with a possible D match to TRBD1 (6 bases). This CDR3 spans 15 amino acids. Germline V CDR1 and CDR2: MGHRA, YSYEKL. Trimming removed 5 bases at V and 0 bases at J, with 13 bases between. CDR3 bases: TGCGCCAGCAGCGCAGCCAGGGGCATGAACACTGAAGCTTTCTTT. Translating it yields CASSAARGMNTEAFF.

In DNA form, the CDR3 reads TGTGCCAGCAGTTTTAGGGGAGATGGCTACACCTTC. Residues: CASSFRGDGYTF. The gene calls are TRBV27 and TRBJ1-2; D possibly corresponds to TRBD1 (5 bases). This CDR3 is built from 12 residues. Trimming stripped 3 bases from V and 6 bases from J, with 8 bases between. Germline V lookup: CDR1 MNHEY, CDR2 SMNVEV (reference sequence).

This clone showed up just once. The V and J genes are TRBV3-1 (or the pseudogene TRBV3-2) and TRBJ1-1; D call uncertain. Germline V gene sequence: CDR1 LGHDT, CDR2 YNNKEL (reference sequence). V gave up 1 base and J gave up 1 base, with 1 base separating them. The CDR3 extends over 12 amino acids. The CDR3 reads CASSQANTEAFF. CDR3 bases: TGTGCCAGCAGCCAAGCGAACACTGAAGCTTTCTTT.

The chain carries TRBV6-4 and TRBJ2-3, with D unclear. The germline V and J ends were trimmed by 2 bases and 7 bases, with 16 bases remaining between them. The CDR3 has 15 residues. CDR1 MRHNA and CDR2 SNTAGT come from the germline V gene. The CDR3 sequence is CASSDPSLGLYTQYF. For the CDR3, the DNA is TGTGCCAGCAGTGACCCTTCCTTGGGTCTATATACGCAGTATTTT.

This chain uses TRBV23-1 with TRBJ2-2, with 11 bases fitting TRBD2. TRBV23-1 is given ORF status, its function remaining uncertain. This CDR3 region has 16 residues. With V trimmed by 5 bases and J by 1 base, 3 bases remained unmatched. The CDR3 coding sequence is TGCGCCAGCAGTAGAGGACTAGCGGGGAACACCGGGGAGCTGTTTTTT. The encoded protein is CASSRGLAGNTGELFF.

The chain joins TRBV3-1 (or the pseudogene TRBV3-2) to TRBJ1-4; D remains unclear. The germline V gene has CDR1 LGHDT and CDR2 YNNKEL (reference sequence). Trimming pared 0 bases from V and 7 bases from J, leaving 9 bases between. This CDR3 has 14 amino acids. CDR3 in amino acids: CASSQDIEGEKLFF. CDR3 nucleotide sequence: TGTGCCAGCAGCCAAGATATTGAGGGTGAAAAACTGTTTTTT.

The chain employs TRBV18 and TRBJ1-2; TRBD1 matches at 8 bases. The germline gives CDR1 KGHSH, CDR2 LQKENI. V lost 3 bases to trimming and J lost 6 bases; unmatched junction nucleotides: 9. The CDR3 runs to 15 residues. Here the CDR3 reads CASSPPPGTGNGYTF. The DNA of the CDR3 is TGTGCCAGCTCACCGCCACCCGGGACAGGCAATGGCTACACCTTC.

The rearrangement joins TRBV9 to TRBJ2-3; the D is unclear. Germline V CDR1 and CDR2: SGDLS, YYNGEE. The CDR3 runs 14 residues. V was shortened by 6 bases and J by 0 bases, with 11 bases between the two germline ends. CDR3 sequence: CASTESPSTDTQYF. CDR3 nucleotide sequence: TGTGCCAGCACCGAAAGTCCCAGCACAGATACGCAGTATTTT. Variable domain in full (rest from reference TRBV9 and TRBJ2-3): DSGVTQTPKHLITATGQRVTLRCSPRSGDLSVYWYQQSLDQGLQFLIQYYNGEERAKGNILERFSAQQFPDLHSELNLSSLELGDSALYFCASTESPSTDTQYFGPGTRLTVL.

CDR3 coding DNA: TGTGCCAGCAGTGAAGCGCGGGGACAGGGTAATGAAAAACTGTTTTTT. Translation: CASSEARGQGNEKLFF. The chain couples TRBV6-1 to TRBJ1-4; 9 positions match TRBD1. With V trimmed by 0 bases and J by 4 bases, 3 bases remained unmatched. The CDR3 is 16 amino acids. CDR1 is MNHNS, CDR2 SASEGT, per germline.

This chain joins TRBV5-4 and TRBJ2-7; 8 nucleotides line up with TRBD2. The CDR3 extends over 15 amino acids. The germline CDR1 and CDR2 sequences are SGHNT and YYREEE (reference sequence). Unmatched junction bases numbered 11, after V lost 7 bases and J lost 2 bases. The DNA of the CDR3 is TGTGCCAGCCGCCCCGGGGGGGAAGGAACCTACGAGCAGTACTTC. Translating it yields CASRPGGEGTYEQYF.

The gene calls are TRBV7-2 and TRBJ2-3; TRBD2 might be the D (6 bases). V was clipped by 2 bases and J by 4 bases, with 13 bases between them. The CDR3 runs to 15 residues. The germline V gene has CDR1 SGHTA and CDR2 FQGNSA. CDR3 DNA: TGTGCCAGCAGCTTAAGGGCGGGGCAACCAGATACGCAGTATTTT. Translation: CASSLRAGQPDTQYF.

In this sample, this clone turned up a few times. The chain employs TRBV7-2 and TRBJ2-7; D possibly matches TRBD1 or TRBD2 (6 bases each). This CDR3 has 13 amino acids. Germline V gene lookup returns CDR1 SGHTA and CDR2 FQGNSA. With 5 bases removed from V and 5 bases from J, the gap between germline ends came to 13 bases. CDR3 in amino acids: CASSPRGGHEQYF. The CDR3 nucleotides are TGTGCCAGCAGCCCCCGTGGGGGGCACGAGCAGTACTTC. Filled out from reference TRBV7-2 and TRBJ2-7, the complete variable domain reads GAGVSQSPSNKVTEKGKDVELRCDPISGHTALYWYRQSLGQGLEFLIYFQGNSAPDKSGLPSDRFSAERTGGSVSTLTIQRTQQEDSAVYLCASSPRGGHEQYFGPGTRLTVT.

The V call is TRBV6-5, the J call TRBJ2-5, with TRBD1 matching over 7 bases. CDR1 MNHEY and CDR2 SVGAGI come from the germline V gene. V shed 5 bases, J shed 4 bases, and the junction held 4 bases outside the gene matches. This CDR3 has 13 amino acids. CDR3 sequence (DNA): TGTGCCAGCAGTCGACAGGGTGCAGAGACCCAGTACTTC. It codes for CASSRQGAETQYF.

The chain combines TRBV25-1 with TRBJ1-4; 11 bases agree with TRBD1. This CDR3 spans 16 amino acids. Germline trimming cut 6 bases from V and 6 bases from J; bases unmatched to any gene: 9. Germline loops: CDR1 MGHDK, CDR2 SYGVNS. CDR3 bases: TGTGCCAGCAGAACACCCGGGACAGGGGGGGATGAAAAACTGTTTTTT. It encodes CASRTPGTGGDEKLFF.

The rearrangement links TRBV12-3 or TRBV12-4 to TRBJ1-2, with D possibly TRBD1 on 6 matching bases. The CDR3 totals 13 residues. The V end lost 4 bases, the J end lost 3 bases, and 9 bases lay between the germline ends. CDR3: CASSSGAYYGYTF. In DNA, the CDR3 is TGTGCCAGCAGTTCGGGGGCCTACTATGGCTACACCTTC.

The chain recombines TRBV2 with TRBJ1-5; 8 positions agree with TRBD1. The CDR3 extends over 15 amino acids. Germline V lookup: CDR1 SNHLY, CDR2 FYNNEI. Germline trimming cut 5 bases from V and 0 bases from J; bases unmatched to any gene: 3. The CDR3 is CASSQQGGSNQPQHF. The CDR3 DNA is TGTGCCAGCAGTCAACAGGGGGGTAGCAATCAGCCCCAGCATTTT.

The chain uses TRBV6-6 and TRBJ1-4, with 10 nucleotides matching TRBD1. After removal of 6 bases from V and 7 bases from J, the junction contained 11 bases not matched to a gene. CDR3 length equals 16 residues. Germline CDR1 is MNHNY and CDR2 is SVGAGI (reference sequence). DNA for the CDR3: TGTGCCAGCAGACTGACAGGGGGCGCAGGGGGTGAAAAACTGTTTTTT. Protein: CASRLTGGAGGEKLFF.

This clone showed up just once. The V gene is TRBV28, the J gene TRBJ1-3, with D unclear. The CDR3 loop spans 13 amino acids. Trimming cost V 9 bases and J 0 bases, with 9 bases left between them. Germline V gene lookup returns CDR1 MDHEN and CDR2 SYDVKM. The CDR3 DNA follows: TGTGCCAGTACACCCAGCTCTGGAAACACCATATATTTT. Its protein product is CASTPSSGNTIYF.